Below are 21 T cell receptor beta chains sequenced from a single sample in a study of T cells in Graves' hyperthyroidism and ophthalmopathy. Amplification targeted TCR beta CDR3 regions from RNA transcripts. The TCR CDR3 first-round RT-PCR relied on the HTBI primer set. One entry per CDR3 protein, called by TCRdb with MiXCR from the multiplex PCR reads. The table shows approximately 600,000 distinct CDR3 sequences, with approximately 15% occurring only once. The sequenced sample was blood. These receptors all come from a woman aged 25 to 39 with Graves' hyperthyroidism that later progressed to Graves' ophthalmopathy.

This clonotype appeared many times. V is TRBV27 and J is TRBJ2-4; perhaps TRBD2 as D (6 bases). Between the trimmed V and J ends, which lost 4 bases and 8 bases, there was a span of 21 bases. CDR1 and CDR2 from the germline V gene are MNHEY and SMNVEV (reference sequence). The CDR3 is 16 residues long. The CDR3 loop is CASSSHGAEWGDIQYF. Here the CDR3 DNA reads TGTGCCAGCAGTTCCCATGGGGCGGAATGGGGGGACATTCAGTACTTC.

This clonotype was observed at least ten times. Here the CDR3 DNA reads TGTGCCAGCAGCGTAGGCGGGACCAGCTCCTACGAGCAGTACTTC. This codes for CASSVGGTSSYEQYF. The chain couples TRBV9 to TRBJ2-7, with D possibly matching TRBD2 (6 bases). The CDR3 extends over 15 amino acids. V lost 0 bases and J lost 0, with 10 bases in between. Germline loops: CDR1 SGDLS, CDR2 YYNGEE.

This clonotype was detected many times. The CDR3: CASSYWGYPAEKEETQYF. In nucleotides, the CDR3 is TGTGCCAGCAGTTACTGGGGATACCCGGCCGAAAAGGAGGAGACCCAGTACTTC. This rearrangement joins TRBV6-6 to TRBJ2-5; D gene unclear. From germline, CDR1 is MNHNY and CDR2 SVGAGI (reference sequence). The CDR3 is made up of 18 amino acids. The V and J ends lost 1 base and 5 bases respectively, with 23 bases between them.

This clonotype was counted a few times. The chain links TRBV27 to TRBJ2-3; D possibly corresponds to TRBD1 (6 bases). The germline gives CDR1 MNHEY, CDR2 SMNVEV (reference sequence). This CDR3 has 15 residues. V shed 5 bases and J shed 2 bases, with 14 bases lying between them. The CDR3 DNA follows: TGTGCCAGCAGTCAGACCCGGACAGCCACAGATACGCAGTATTTT. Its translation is CASSQTRTATDTQYF.

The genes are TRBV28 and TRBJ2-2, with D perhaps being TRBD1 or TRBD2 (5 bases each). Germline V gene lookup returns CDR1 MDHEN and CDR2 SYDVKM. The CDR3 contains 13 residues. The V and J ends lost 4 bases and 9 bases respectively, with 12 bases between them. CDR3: CASSWAGARELFF. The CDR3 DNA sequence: TGTGCCAGCAGTTGGGCCGGGGCCCGGGAGCTGTTTTTT.

DNA for the CDR3: TGTGCCTGGACAGAGAACTATGGCTACACCTTC. This translates into CAWTENYGYTF. The chain links TRBV30 to TRBJ1-2, with D unclear. The CDR3 contains 11 residues. The V end was cut by 4 bases, the J end by 2 bases, with 5 bases between. Germline CDR1 reads GTSNPN; CDR2 reads SVGIG (reference sequence).

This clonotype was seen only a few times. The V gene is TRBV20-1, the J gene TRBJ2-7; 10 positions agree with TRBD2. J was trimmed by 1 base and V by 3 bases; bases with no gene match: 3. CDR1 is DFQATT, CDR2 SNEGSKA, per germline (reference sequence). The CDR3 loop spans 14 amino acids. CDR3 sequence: CSARTAGGSYEQYF. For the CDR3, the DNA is TGCAGTGCTAGGACAGCGGGAGGGTCCTACGAGCAGTACTTC.

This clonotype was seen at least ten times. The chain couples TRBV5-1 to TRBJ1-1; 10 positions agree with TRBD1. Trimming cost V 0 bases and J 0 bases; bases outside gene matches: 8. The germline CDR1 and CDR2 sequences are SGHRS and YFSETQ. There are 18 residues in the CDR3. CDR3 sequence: CASSLGDRGFFMNTEAFF. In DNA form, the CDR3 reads TGCGCCAGCAGCTTGGGGGACAGGGGTTTCTTCATGAACACTGAAGCTTTCTTT. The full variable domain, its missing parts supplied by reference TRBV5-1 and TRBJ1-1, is KAGVTQTPRYLIKTRGQQVTLSCSPISGHRSVSWYQQTPGQGLQFLFEYFSETQRNKGNFPGRFSGRQFSNSRSEMNVSTLELGDSALYLCASSLGDRGFFMNTEAFFGQGTRLTVV.

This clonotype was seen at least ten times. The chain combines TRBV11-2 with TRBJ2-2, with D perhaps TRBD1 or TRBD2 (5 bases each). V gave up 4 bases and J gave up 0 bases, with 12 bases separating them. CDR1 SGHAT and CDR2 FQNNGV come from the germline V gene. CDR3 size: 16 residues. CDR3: CASSWGMDSNTGELFF. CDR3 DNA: TGTGCCAGCAGCTGGGGGATGGATTCGAACACCGGGGAGCTGTTTTTT.

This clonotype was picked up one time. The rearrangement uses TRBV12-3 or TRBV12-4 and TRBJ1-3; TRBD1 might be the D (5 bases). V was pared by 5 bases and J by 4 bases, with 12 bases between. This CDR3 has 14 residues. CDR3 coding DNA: TGTGCCAGCAGTCGGGACCGGATCGGAAACACCATATATTTT. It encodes CASSRDRIGNTIYF.

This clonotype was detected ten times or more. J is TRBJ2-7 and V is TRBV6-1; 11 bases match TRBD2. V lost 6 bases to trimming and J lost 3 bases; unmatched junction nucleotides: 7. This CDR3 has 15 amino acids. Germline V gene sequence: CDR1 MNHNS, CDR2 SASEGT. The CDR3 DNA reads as TGTGCCAGCAGGGGACTAGCGGACTCCTTCTACGAGCAGTACTTC. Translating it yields CASRGLADSFYEQYF.

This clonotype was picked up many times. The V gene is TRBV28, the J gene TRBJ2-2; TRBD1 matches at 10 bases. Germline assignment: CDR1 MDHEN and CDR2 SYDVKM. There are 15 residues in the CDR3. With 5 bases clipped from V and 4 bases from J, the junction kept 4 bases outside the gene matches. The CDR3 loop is CASSRQGASTGELFF. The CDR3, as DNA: TGTGCCAGCAGTCGACAGGGGGCGAGCACCGGGGAGCTGTTTTTT.

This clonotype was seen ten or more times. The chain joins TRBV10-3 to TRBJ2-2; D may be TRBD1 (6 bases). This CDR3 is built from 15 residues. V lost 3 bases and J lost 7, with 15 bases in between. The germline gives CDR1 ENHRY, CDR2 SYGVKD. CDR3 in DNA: TGTGCCATCAGTGATAAGGGGGAGATTCACGGGGAGCTGTTTTTT. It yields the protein CAISDKGEIHGELFF.

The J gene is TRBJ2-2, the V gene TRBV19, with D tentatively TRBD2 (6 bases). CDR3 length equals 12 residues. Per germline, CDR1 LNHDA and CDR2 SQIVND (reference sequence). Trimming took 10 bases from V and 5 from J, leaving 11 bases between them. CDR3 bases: TGTGCCACCCTCCGGGGGACCGGGGAGCTGTTTTTT. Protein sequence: CATLRGTGELFF. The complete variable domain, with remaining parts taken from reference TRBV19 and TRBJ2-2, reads DGGITQSPKYLFRKEGQNVTLSCEQNLNHDAMYWYRQDPGQGLRLIYYSQIVNDFQKGDIAEGYSVSREKKESFPLTVTSAQKNPTAFYLCATLRGTGELFFGEGSRLTVL.

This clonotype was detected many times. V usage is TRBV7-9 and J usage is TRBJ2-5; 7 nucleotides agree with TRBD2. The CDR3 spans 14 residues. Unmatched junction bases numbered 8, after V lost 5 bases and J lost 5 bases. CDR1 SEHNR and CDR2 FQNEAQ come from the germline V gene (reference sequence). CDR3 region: CASSPWSSGETQYF. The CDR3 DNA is TGTGCCAGCAGCCCCTGGTCTAGCGGCGAGACCCAGTACTTC.

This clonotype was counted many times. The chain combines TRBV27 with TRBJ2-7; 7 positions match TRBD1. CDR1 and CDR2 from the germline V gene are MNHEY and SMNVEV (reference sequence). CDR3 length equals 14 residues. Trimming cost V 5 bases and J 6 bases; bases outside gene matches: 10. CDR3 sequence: CASSDTQGISEQYF. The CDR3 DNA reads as TGTGCCAGCAGTGACACACAGGGGATCAGCGAGCAGTACTTC.

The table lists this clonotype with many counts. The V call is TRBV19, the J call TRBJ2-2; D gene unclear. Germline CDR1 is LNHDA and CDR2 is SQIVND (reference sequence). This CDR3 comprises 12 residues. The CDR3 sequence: CVSAHFGGELFF. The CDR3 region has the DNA TGTGTCTCAGCCCACTTCGGCGGGGAGCTGTTTTTT.

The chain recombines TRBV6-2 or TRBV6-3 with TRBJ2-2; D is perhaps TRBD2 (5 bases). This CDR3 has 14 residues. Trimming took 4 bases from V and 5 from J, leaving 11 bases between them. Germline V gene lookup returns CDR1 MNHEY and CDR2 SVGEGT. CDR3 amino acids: CASSSVGETGELFF. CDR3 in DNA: TGTGCCAGCAGTTCCGTCGGGGAGACCGGGGAGCTGTTTTTT.

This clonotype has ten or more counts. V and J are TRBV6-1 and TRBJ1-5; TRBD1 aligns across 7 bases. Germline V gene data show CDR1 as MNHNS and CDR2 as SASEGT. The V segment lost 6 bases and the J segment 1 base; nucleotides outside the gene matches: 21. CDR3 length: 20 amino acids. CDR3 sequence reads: CASRKPPRQGSSYSNQPQHF. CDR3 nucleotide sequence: TGTGCCAGCAGGAAGCCCCCTAGACAGGGATCGTCATACAGCAATCAGCCCCAGCATTTT.

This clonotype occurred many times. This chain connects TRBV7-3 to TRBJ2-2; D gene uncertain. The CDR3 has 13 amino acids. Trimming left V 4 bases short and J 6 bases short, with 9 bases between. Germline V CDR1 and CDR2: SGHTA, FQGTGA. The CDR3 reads CASSSLGAGELFF. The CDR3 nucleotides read TGTGCCAGCAGCTCCCTAGGCGCCGGGGAGCTGTTTTTT. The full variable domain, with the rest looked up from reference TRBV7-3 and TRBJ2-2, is GAGVSQTPSNKVTEKGKYVELRCDPISGHTALYWYRQSLGQGPEFLIYFQGTGAADDSGLPNDRFFAVRPEGSVSTLKIQRTERGDSAVYLCASSSLGAGELFFGEGSRLTVL.

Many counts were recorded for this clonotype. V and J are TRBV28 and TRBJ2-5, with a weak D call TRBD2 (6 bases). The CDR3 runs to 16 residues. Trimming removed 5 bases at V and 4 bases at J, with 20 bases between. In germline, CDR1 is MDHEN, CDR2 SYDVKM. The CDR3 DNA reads TGTGCCAGCAGTCCCCTACTGTGGGGGGTTGGAGAGACCCAGTACTTC. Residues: CASSPLLWGVGETQYF.